Presented here are 27 T cell receptor beta chains from one specimen sequenced in a study of a mutant IDH1 vaccine in newly diagnosed glioma. Produced via immunoSEQ multiplex PCR; TCRdb's table is partial and in-frame only. Of 30,000 to 35,000 clones listed, around 90% are singletons. These TCRs are of unknown antigen specificity. This sample's time point: week 47, end of study. Topical imiquimod was applied with each vaccine dose, which held 300 ug of mutant IDH1 20-mer peptide. Here the sequenced sample was PBMCs, taken from a glioma patient whose treatment included an IDH1 peptide vaccine. These receptors all come from a woman between 40 and 50 years old with glioma.

This chain joins TRBV5-1 and TRBJ2-1, with TRBD2 identical over 16 bases. Losses at the gene ends were 4 bases for V and 9 bases for J; bases not matched to a gene: 16. Germline values: CDR1 SGHRS, CDR2 YFSETQ. The CDR3 has 19 residues. As DNA, the CDR3 is TGCGCCAGCAGCCCAAGTCCCGGGACTAGCGGGAGGGCGTCGGGTGAGCAGTTCTTC. Translating it yields CASSPSPGTSGRASGEQFF.

This chain joins TRBV7-2 and TRBJ2-3, with TRBD1 identical over 9 bases. V was clipped by 3 bases and J by 1 base; unmatched bases: 2. Germline loops: CDR1 SGHTA, CDR2 FQGNSA. The CDR3 extends over 15 amino acids. The CDR3 sequence: CASSLGQGRTDTQYF. In DNA form, the CDR3 reads TGTGCCAGCAGCTTGGGACAGGGACGCACAGATACGCAGTATTTT.

This clone turned up a few times. CDR3 in DNA: TGCGCCAGCAGCTTTGCCCAGGGTTCGGCCGGGGAGCTGTTTTTT. Amino acid sequence: CASSFAQGSAGELFF. The genes are TRBV5-1 and TRBJ2-2, with D maybe TRBD1 (5 bases). V was clipped by 2 bases and J by 6 bases, with 14 bases between them. Germline lookup yields CDR1 SGHRS and CDR2 YFSETQ. The CDR3 loop spans 15 amino acids. The full variable domain, with the rest looked up from reference TRBV5-1 and TRBJ2-2, is KAGVTQTPRYLIKTRGQQVTLSCSPISGHRSVSWYQQTPGQGLQFLFEYFSETQRNKGNFPGRFSGRQFSNSRSEMNVSTLELGDSALYLCASSFAQGSAGELFFGEGSRLTVL.

This clone was seen only once. Other DNA sequences from this sample encode an identical CDR3 as well. The chain has TRBV6-5 and TRBJ2-7; 7 nucleotides match TRBD1. Germline V gene lookup returns CDR1 MNHEY and CDR2 SVGAGI. The J segment lost 4 bases and the V segment lost 0 bases, leaving 3 bases of the junction unmatched. The CDR3 has 14 residues. For the CDR3, the DNA is TGTGCCAGCAGTTACTCCGGCAGGGGGTACGAGCAGTACTTC. Translation: CASSYSGRGYEQYF.

This clone is a singleton in its sample. The V and J genes are TRBV6-4 and TRBJ2-1; TRBD2 agrees at 12 bases. The J segment lost 12 bases and the V segment lost 2 bases, leaving 8 bases of the junction unmatched. The CDR3 sequence is 15 residues long. Germline V lookup: CDR1 MRHNA, CDR2 SNTAGT. CDR3: CASSDASLAGGLQFF. For the CDR3, the DNA is TGTGCCAGCAGTGACGCATCACTAGCGGGGGGTTTGCAGTTCTTC.

The CDR3 loop is CAWSDTLSTEQFF. CDR3 in DNA: TGTGCCTGGAGCGATACTCTCTCAACAGAGCAGTTCTTC. J is TRBJ2-1 and V is TRBV30; D is undetermined. V lost 3 bases, J lost 10 bases, and 16 bases lay in between. The CDR3 length is 13 residues. Looked up from germline, CDR1 is GTSNPN and CDR2 is SVGIG (reference sequence).

This chain links TRBV30 with TRBJ1-2, with D possibly TRBD1 on 5 matching bases. Trimming cost V 2 bases and J 8 bases, with 12 bases left between them. CDR1 GTSNPN and CDR2 SVGIG come from the germline V gene (reference sequence). CDR3 length: 12 amino acids. The DNA for the CDR3 is TGTGCCTGGAGTACAGGCCTAATAGGCTACACCTTC. It codes for CAWSTGLIGYTF.

The chain couples TRBV30 to TRBJ2-1; D is perhaps TRBD1 or TRBD2 (5 bases each). V lost 5 bases, J lost 0 bases, and 11 bases lay in between. CDR1 GTSNPN and CDR2 SVGIG come from the germline V gene (reference sequence). CDR3 size: 14 residues. For the CDR3, the DNA is TGTGCCTGGGCGGCAGGGAGCTCCTACAATGAGCAGTTCTTC. It yields the protein CAWAAGSSYNEQFF.

The chain recombines TRBV15 with TRBJ2-7; D tentatively fits TRBD1 or TRBD2 (5 bases each). Deletions cut 1 base from V and 0 bases from J, with 10 bases between. The CDR3 covers 15 residues. CDR1 and CDR2 (germline): LNHNV, YYDKDF (reference sequence). CDR3 sequence: CATSRGGTRSYEQYF. CDR3 nucleotides: TGTGCCACCAGCAGAGGGGGGACGCGCTCCTACGAGCAGTACTTC.

The chain links TRBV30 to TRBJ1-1; weak D call: TRBD1 (5 bases). Looked up from germline, CDR1 is GTSNPN and CDR2 is SVGIG (reference sequence). The CDR3 consists of 13 residues. The V end was cut by 3 bases, the J end by 6 bases, with 14 bases between. The CDR3 here is CAWSRDRLPEAFF. The CDR3 nucleotides are TGTGCCTGGAGCCGGGACCGACTTCCTGAAGCTTTCTTT. Full variable domain (rest looked up from reference TRBV30 and TRBJ1-1): SQTIHQWPATLVQPVGSPLSLECTVEGTSNPNLYWYRQAAGRGLQLLFYSVGIGQISSEVPQNLSASRPQDRQFILSSKKLLLSDSGFYLCAWSRDRLPEAFFGQGTRLTVV.

The chain combines TRBV5-4 with TRBJ1-1, with 8 bases that match TRBD1. The V and J ends lost 4 bases and 1 base, in that order; junction bases with no gene match: 3. The germline V gene has CDR1 SGHNT and CDR2 YYREEE (reference sequence). CDR3 length: 14 amino acids. DNA of the CDR3: TGTGCCAGCAGCCCAGGGGGCGCGAACACTGAAGCTTTCTTT. This sequence encodes CASSPGGANTEAFF. Looking up the rest from reference TRBV5-4 and TRBJ1-1 gives the full variable domain: ETGVTQSPTHLIKTRGQQVTLRCSSQSGHNTVSWYQQALGQGPQFIFQYYREEENGRGNFPPRFSGLQFPNYSSELNVNALELDDSALYLCASSPGGANTEAFFGQGTRLTVV.

This sequence joins TRBV9 and TRBJ2-2; 13 bases line up with TRBD2. J was trimmed by 5 bases and V by 2 bases; bases with no gene match: 0. The CDR3 is 15 residues long. Germline values: CDR1 SGDLS, CDR2 YYNGEE. CDR3: CASSVTSGGTGELFF. Written as DNA, the CDR3 is TGTGCCAGCAGCGTGACTAGCGGGGGGACCGGGGAGCTGTTTTTT.

The chain couples TRBV9 to TRBJ2-5; D unclear. The CDR3 is 15 residues long. CDR1 and CDR2 from the germline V gene are SGDLS and YYNGEE. Deletions cut 2 bases from V and 3 bases from J, with 14 bases between. CDR3 DNA: TGTGCCAGCAGCGTCATTCCGGGTACGGAAGAGACCCAGTACTTC. Amino acids: CASSVIPGTEETQYF.

Here the CDR3 DNA reads TGTGCCAGCAGCTCCCAACTAGCGGGGGAATCCGCGAACACCGGGGAGCTGTTTTTT. Encoded protein: CASSSQLAGESANTGELFF. The chain recombines TRBV7-2 with TRBJ2-2; 11 bases are shared with TRBD2. Germline CDR1 reads SGHTA; CDR2 reads FQGNSA. The J segment lost 0 bases and the V segment lost 4 bases, leaving 10 bases of the junction unmatched. The CDR3 consists of 19 residues.

The table lists this clone with a count of one. The rearrangement joins TRBV5-1 to TRBJ1-2; D is unresolved. Germline V CDR1 and CDR2: SGHRS, YFSETQ. The CDR3 is made up of 13 amino acids. V shed 0 bases and J shed 10 bases, with 13 bases lying between them. CDR3 sequence reads: CASSLGAGLDYTF. The CDR3 DNA sequence: TGCGCCAGCAGCTTGGGCGCGGGATTAGACTACACCTTC.

The chain recombines TRBV29-1 with TRBJ1-2; tentatively, D is TRBD1 (6 bases). V lost 5 bases, J lost 1 base, and 11 bases lay in between. The CDR3 runs 13 residues. Germline V gene data show CDR1 as SQVTM and CDR2 as ANQGSEA. The CDR3 DNA reads TGCAGCGTTTACAGGGCCGGTAACTATGGCTACACCTTC. It yields the protein CSVYRAGNYGYTF.

This chain uses TRBV10-2 with TRBJ2-3; D is unclear. V lost 4 bases, J lost 3 bases, and 2 bases lay in between. Germline lookup yields CDR1 WSHSY and CDR2 SAAADI. This CDR3 has 11 amino acids. The CDR3 nucleotides read TGCGCCAGCAGTGCGACAGATACGCAGTATTTT. This sequence encodes CASSATDTQYF.

The genes are TRBV19 and TRBJ1-5; D is undetermined. The CDR3 covers 11 residues. Germline V gives CDR1 LNHDA, CDR2 SQIVND (reference sequence). CDR3 in amino acids: CSSGSNQPQHF. CDR3 DNA: TGTTCGAGCGGTAGCAATCAGCCCCAGCATTTT.

The V call is TRBV4-2, the J call TRBJ1-1, with D uncertain. V was cut by 1 base and J by 1 base, with 13 bases left in between. Germline V gives CDR1 LGHNA, CDR2 YNFKEQ. This CDR3 contains 16 residues. CDR3 coding DNA: TGTGCCAGCAGCCAAGTGTGGGTTACCAGGAACACTGAAGCTTTCTTT. Its translation is CASSQVWVTRNTEAFF.

The CDR3 spells CSSQGGLAGIGKPYNEQFF. In DNA form, the CDR3 reads TGCAGCTCCCAAGGGGGACTAGCGGGAATAGGAAAACCGTACAATGAGCAGTTCTTC. This chain uses TRBV29-1 with TRBJ2-1, with 13 bases lining up with TRBD2. The CDR3 is 19 residues long. Trimming removed 8 bases from V and 4 bases from J; junction bases left unmatched: 20. Germline values: CDR1 SQVTM, CDR2 ANQGSEA.

This clone has just one count. The rearrangement joins TRBV19 to TRBJ2-7; TRBD2 might be the D (5 bases). V lost 1 base and J 10 bases, leaving 26 bases between the germline ends. The CDR3 sequence is 17 residues long. The germline V gene encodes CDR1 LNHDA and CDR2 SQIVND (reference sequence). This CDR3 is CASSIVEEAAHTTNQYF. The CDR3, as DNA: TGTGCCAGTAGTATAGTAGAGGAGGCGGCCCATACTACGAATCAGTACTTC.

This rearrangement joins TRBV6-6 to TRBJ1-2; 8 bases are a match to TRBD1. This CDR3 comprises 14 residues. Per germline, CDR1 MNHNY and CDR2 SVGAGI (reference sequence). The ends lost 5 bases at V and 3 bases at J; junction bases unmatched: 5. In DNA form, the CDR3 reads TGTGCCAGCAGTGCCGGGACAGGTCACTATGGCTACACCTTC. It codes for CASSAGTGHYGYTF.

The CDR3 sequence: CASSPRGSYNEQFF. CDR3 sequence (DNA): TGTGCCAGCAGCCCCAGGGGATCCTACAATGAGCAGTTCTTC. This sequence joins TRBV7-2 and TRBJ2-1; the D gene is possibly TRBD1 (6 bases). V lost 5 bases to trimming and J lost 1 base, with 9 bases between them. From germline, CDR1 is SGHTA and CDR2 FQGNSA. This CDR3 comprises 14 residues.

This clone was seen just once. For the CDR3, the DNA is TGCGCCAGCAGCCCCGGACTAGCGGCCTCCTACGAGCAGTACTTC. It yields the protein CASSPGLAASYEQYF. V gene TRBV5-1 combines with J gene TRBJ2-7; 10 bases are a match to TRBD2. Germline V gene lookup returns CDR1 SGHRS and CDR2 YFSETQ. This CDR3 is built from 15 residues. Trimming removed 4 bases from V and 0 bases from J; junction bases left unmatched: 4.

This sequence joins TRBV10-3 and TRBJ1-1, with D perhaps TRBD1 (6 bases). The CDR3 totals 14 residues. Germline CDR1 and CDR2: ENHRY and SYGVKD. The ends were cut back, 7 bases at V and 1 base at J, with 13 bases in the middle. CDR3 nucleotide sequence: TGTGCCATCACCCAGGGGCATCGGAACACTGAAGCTTTCTTT. It translates to CAITQGHRNTEAFF.

This chain joins TRBV19 and TRBJ1-1; the match to TRBD1 covers 9 bases. Looked up from germline, CDR1 is LNHDA and CDR2 is SQIVND (reference sequence). V dropped 4 bases and J dropped 2; count of bases not matched to a gene: 2. The CDR3 runs 14 residues. DNA for the CDR3: TGTGCCAGTAGTACGACAGGGGGTAACACTGAAGCTTTCTTT. This sequence encodes CASSTTGGNTEAFF.

The V gene is TRBV5-1, the J gene TRBJ2-1; D not certain. This CDR3 contains 16 residues. Trimming removed 4 bases from V and 0 bases from J, with 14 bases in between. Germline V gene data show CDR1 as SGHRS and CDR2 as YFSETQ. This CDR3 is CASSPRRTSSYNEQFF. Here the CDR3 DNA reads TGCGCCAGCAGCCCCCGACGGACGAGCTCCTACAATGAGCAGTTCTTC. Based on the CDR3 plus reference TRBV5-1 and TRBJ2-1, the full variable domain is KAGVTQTPRYLIKTRGQQVTLSCSPISGHRSVSWYQQTPGQGLQFLFEYFSETQRNKGNFPGRFSGRQFSNSRSEMNVSTLELGDSALYLCASSPRRTSSYNEQFFGPGTRLTVL.